Included here is one TCR beta chain sequence, with context. Its cognate antigen is unknown. This entry is derived from a study of cytomegalovirus exposure and HLA in healthy donors. Study-level points and caveats: Reported performance of the classifier showed diagnosis of cytomegalovirus status with high specificity and sensitivity. According to the study, approximately 150 TCR beta chains were cytomegalovirus-associated.

Produced via immunoSEQ multiplex PCR; TCRdb's table is partial and in-frame only. The sample consists of about 330,000 clones, roughly 89% of them appearing once. This CDR3 spans 14 amino acids. Per the germline V gene, CDR1 is SGHVS and CDR2 is FQNEAQ. Germline trimming cut 8 bases from V and 9 bases from J; bases unmatched to any gene: 12. What was sequenced was PBMCs. This clonotype was sampled from a woman aged 18-29 years in good health and CMV-seronegative. The rearrangement joins TRBV7-8 to TRBJ2-7; 11 bases fit TRBD2. CDR3 DNA: TGTGCCAGCTCGACGGGACTAGCGGTTGGGGGGCAGTACTTC. It translates to CASSTGLAVGGQYF.